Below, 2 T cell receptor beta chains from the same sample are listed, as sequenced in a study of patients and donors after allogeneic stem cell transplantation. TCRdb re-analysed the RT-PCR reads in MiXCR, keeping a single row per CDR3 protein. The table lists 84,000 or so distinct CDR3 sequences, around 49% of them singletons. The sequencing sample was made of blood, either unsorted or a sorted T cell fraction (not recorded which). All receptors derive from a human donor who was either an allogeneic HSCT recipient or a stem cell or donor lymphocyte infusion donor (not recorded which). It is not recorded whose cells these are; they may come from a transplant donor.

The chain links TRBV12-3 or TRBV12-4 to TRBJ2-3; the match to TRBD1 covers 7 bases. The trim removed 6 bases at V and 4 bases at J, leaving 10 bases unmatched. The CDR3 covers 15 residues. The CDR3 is CASRESTGWSDTQYF. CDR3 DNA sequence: TGTGCCAGCAGGGAGTCGACAGGGTGGTCAGATACGCAGTATTTT.

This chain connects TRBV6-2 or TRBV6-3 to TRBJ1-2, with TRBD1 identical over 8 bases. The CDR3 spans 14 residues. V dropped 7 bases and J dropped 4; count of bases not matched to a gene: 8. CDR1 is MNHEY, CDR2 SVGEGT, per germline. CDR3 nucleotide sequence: TGTGCCAGCAACTCCGGACAGGGCTTCTATGGCTACACCTTC. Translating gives CASNSGQGFYGYTF.